The next 16 T cell receptor beta chains were all read from a single sample in a study of T cell responses to AZD1222 COVID-19 vaccine. TCRdb's copy holds only in-frame clones and misses some; the assay was immunoSEQ multiplex PCR. The sample yields 180,000 or so clones, just under 90% seen once. The sequencing used peripheral blood, collected 28 days after the second dose of the MenACWY control vaccine. Receptors originate from an adult who received the MenACWY meningococcal vaccine as a control.

This clone was seen only once. The gene calls are TRBV6-5 and TRBJ1-4; a weak D match, TRBD1 (6 bases). The V end was cut by 5 bases, the J end by 4 bases, with 14 bases between. Germline CDR1 reads MNHEY; CDR2 reads SVGAGI. This CDR3 contains 15 residues. CDR3 residues: CASSSSTGYNEKLFF. DNA of the CDR3: TGTGCCAGCAGTAGTTCGACAGGCTATAATGAAAAACTGTTTTTT.

The chain uses TRBV12-3 or TRBV12-4 and TRBJ1-2; D uncertain. The ends were cut back, 3 bases at V and 4 bases at J, with 3 bases in the middle. The CDR3 is 11 amino acids. In DNA form, the CDR3 reads TGTGCCAGCAGTTTCATCTATGGCTACACCTTC. It codes for CASSFIYGYTF.

The J gene is TRBJ2-7, the V gene TRBV6-6, with D tentatively TRBD1 or TRBD2 (5 bases each). V dropped 5 bases and J dropped 0 bases, with 14 bases sitting between them. Germline V CDR1 and CDR2: MNHNY, SVGAGI (reference sequence). This CDR3 region has 15 residues. The CDR3 DNA follows: TGTGCCAGCAGTACCTCCGGGACCGCCTCCTACGAGCAGTACTTC. It codes for CASSTSGTASYEQYF.

The chain carries TRBV6-5 and TRBJ1-6; D is possibly TRBD1 (6 bases). This CDR3 has 14 residues. Germline V gene data show CDR1 as MNHEY and CDR2 as SVGAGI. V lost 2 bases to trimming and J lost 8 bases, with 10 bases between them. This CDR3 reads CASSYGGGDSPLHF. CDR3 coding DNA: TGTGCCAGCAGTTACGGGGGGGGCGATTCACCCCTCCACTTT.

The chain joins TRBV28 to TRBJ2-7, with a tentative D call TRBD2 (6 bases). V shed 4 bases and J shed 6 bases, with 13 bases lying between them. CDR3 length: 13 amino acids. Germline assignment: CDR1 MDHEN and CDR2 SYDVKM. The CDR3 bases are TGTGCCAGCAGTTCCTCCCTTAGCGGCGAGCAGTACTTC. Protein: CASSSSLSGEQYF. The variable domain in full, with the rest retrieved from reference TRBV28 and TRBJ2-7, is DVKVTQSSRYLVKRTGEKVFLECVQDMDHENMFWYRQDPGLGLRLIYFSYDVKMKEKGDIPEGYSVSREKKERFSLILESASTNQTSMYLCASSSSLSGEQYFGPGTRLTVT.

This clone was counted once. V usage is TRBV30 and J usage is TRBJ1-2, with 7 bases matching TRBD1. This CDR3 contains 13 residues. Germline trimming cut 5 bases from V and 4 bases from J; bases unmatched to any gene: 7. Germline V CDR1 and CDR2: GTSNPN, SVGIG (reference sequence). The CDR3, as DNA: TGTGCCTGGGTTGGACAGGCCTTCTATGGCTACACCTTC. It translates to CAWVGQAFYGYTF.

In nucleotides, the CDR3 is TGCGCCAGCTCGGGACAGGGGGCCTCCTATGGCTACACCTTC. Translating it yields CASSGQGASYGYTF. The V call is TRBV5-1, the J call TRBJ1-2, with TRBD1 matching 12 bases. The CDR3 is made up of 14 amino acids. V lost 7 bases, J lost 4 bases, and 5 bases stayed unmatched. Per germline, CDR1 SGHRS and CDR2 YFSETQ.

This clone was seen just once. The chain recombines TRBV15 with TRBJ2-3; 9 nucleotides line up with TRBD2. The CDR3 runs to 16 residues. V gave up 1 base and J gave up 6 bases; unmatched junction bases: 8. Germline CDR1 and CDR2: LNHNV and YYDKDF (reference sequence). Here the CDR3 reads CATSRGLAGELDTQYF. CDR3 in DNA: TGTGCCACCAGCAGAGGTTTAGCGGGAGAGTTGGATACGCAGTATTTT.

V gene TRBV6-5 combines with J gene TRBJ1-1; possible D gene TRBD1, 5 bases. V lost 7 bases and J lost 11, with 14 bases in between. The CDR3 consists of 11 residues. Germline CDR1 reads MNHEY; CDR2 reads SVGAGI. The CDR3 region has the DNA TGTGCCAGCACCCAGGGAAGGGTGGCTTTCTTT. Translated, it gives CASTQGRVAFF.

The chain carries TRBV7-3 and TRBJ2-2; TRBD1 aligns across 8 bases. Germline V gene data show CDR1 as SGHTA and CDR2 as FQGTGA. The CDR3 consists of 15 residues. With 5 bases clipped from V and 2 bases from J, the junction kept 4 bases outside the gene matches. Here the CDR3 DNA reads TGTGCCAGCAGCCCGGGACAGGCAAACACCGGGGAGCTGTTTTTT. Its protein product is CASSPGQANTGELFF.

V and J are TRBV28 and TRBJ1-3; D is uncertain. The CDR3 is 16 residues long. The V end was cut by 6 bases, the J end by 2 bases, with 17 bases between. Germline V gene sequence: CDR1 MDHEN, CDR2 SYDVKM. Written as DNA, the CDR3 is TGTGCCAGCAGCGAACTTATGGGGAGGGCTGGAAACACCATATATTTT. This translates into CASSELMGRAGNTIYF.

V and J are TRBV30 and TRBJ2-5, with TRBD2 as a possible D gene (5 bases). The germline CDR1 and CDR2 sequences are GTSNPN and SVGIG (reference sequence). The V end lost 2 bases, the J end lost 1 base, and 8 bases lay between the germline ends. This CDR3 is built from 13 residues. CDR3 sequence reads: CAWSRTFQETQYF. CDR3 DNA: TGTGCCTGGAGTAGGACTTTCCAAGAGACCCAGTACTTC.

The gene calls are TRBV7-8 and TRBJ2-5; D ambiguous. The V gene's germline CDR1 is SGHVS and CDR2 FQNEAQ. The CDR3 consists of 11 residues. Between the trimmed V and J ends, which lost 5 bases and 7 bases, there was a span of 8 bases. In DNA form, the CDR3 reads TGTGCCAGCAGCGGTAGAGGGACCCAGTACTTC. It translates to CASSGRGTQYF. Drawing the rest from reference TRBV7-8 and TRBJ2-5, the complete variable domain is GAGVSQSPRYKVAKRGQDVALRCDPISGHVSLFWYQQALGQGPEFLTYFQNEAQLDKSGLPSDRFFAERPEGSVSTLKIQRTQQEDSAVYLCASSGRGTQYFGPGTRLLVL.

This clone was observed once. V usage is TRBV5-4 and J usage is TRBJ2-7; possibly TRBD1 for D (6 bases). This CDR3 has 14 amino acids. In germline, CDR1 is SGHNT, CDR2 YYREEE (reference sequence). V lost 3 bases and J lost 0, with 10 bases in between. CDR3 DNA: TGTGCCAGCAGCTCCCAGGGGAGCTCCTACGAGCAGTACTTC. Its translation is CASSSQGSSYEQYF. The variable domain in full, with the rest retrieved from reference TRBV5-4 and TRBJ2-7, is ETGVTQSPTHLIKTRGQQVTLRCSSQSGHNTVSWYQQALGQGPQFIFQYYREEENGRGNFPPRFSGLQFPNYSSELNVNALELDDSALYLCASSSQGSSYEQYFGPGTRLTVT.

The rearrangement links TRBV11-1 to TRBJ2-2, with unresolved D. The CDR3 is 14 amino acids. CDR1 SGHAT and CDR2 FQDESV come from the germline V gene (reference sequence). Trimming removed 3 bases from V and 3 bases from J, with 8 bases in between. CDR3 amino acids: CASSFLGYTGELFF. In DNA form, the CDR3 reads TGTGCCAGCAGCTTCTTGGGGTACACCGGGGAGCTGTTTTTT.

CDR3 DNA sequence: TGTGCCAGCAGCCCGCAGGGGACGGAAAATTCACCCCTCCACTTT. Translation: CASSPQGTENSPLHF. The chain has TRBV3-1 (or the pseudogene TRBV3-2) and TRBJ1-6, with a weak D call TRBD1 (6 bases). Trimming cost V 4 bases and J 7 bases, with 14 bases left between them. The CDR3 has 15 amino acids. Germline V gene lookup returns CDR1 LGHDT and CDR2 YNNKEL (reference sequence).